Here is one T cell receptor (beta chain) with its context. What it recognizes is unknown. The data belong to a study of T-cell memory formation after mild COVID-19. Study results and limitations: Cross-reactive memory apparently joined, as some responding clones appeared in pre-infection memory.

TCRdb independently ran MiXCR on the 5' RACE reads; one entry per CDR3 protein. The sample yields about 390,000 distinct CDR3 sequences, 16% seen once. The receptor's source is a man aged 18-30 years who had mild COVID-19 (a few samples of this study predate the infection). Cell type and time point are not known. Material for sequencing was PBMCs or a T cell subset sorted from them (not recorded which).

The CDR3 spells CASSPLGGDGGELFF. The CDR3 nucleotides are TGTGCCAGCTCACCACTCGGCGGGGACGGCGGGGAGCTGTTTTTT. J is TRBJ2-2 and V is TRBV18; TRBD2 is a possible D gene (6 bases). Germline CDR1 reads KGHSH; CDR2 reads LQKENI. The CDR3 sequence is 15 residues long. The V and J ends lost 1 base and 7 bases respectively, with 13 bases between them.